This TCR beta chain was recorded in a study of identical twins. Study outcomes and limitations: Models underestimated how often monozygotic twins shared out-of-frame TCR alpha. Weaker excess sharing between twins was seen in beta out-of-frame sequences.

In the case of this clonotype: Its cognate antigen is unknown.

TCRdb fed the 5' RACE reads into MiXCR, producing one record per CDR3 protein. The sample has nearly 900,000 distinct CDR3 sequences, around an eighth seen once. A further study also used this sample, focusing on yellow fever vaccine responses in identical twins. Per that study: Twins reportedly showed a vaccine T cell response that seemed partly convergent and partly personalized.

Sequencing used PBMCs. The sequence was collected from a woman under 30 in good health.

CDR3 sequence reads: CATSRDGRTDTQYF. The CDR3 coding sequence is TGTGCCACCAGCAGAGATGGAAGAACAGATACGCAGTATTTT. This chain links TRBV15 with TRBJ2-3; no clear D gene. V lost 0 bases to trimming and J lost 3 bases, with 7 bases between them. CDR3 length: 14 amino acids. CDR1 and CDR2 (germline): LNHNV, YYDKDF (reference sequence). Complete variable domain (other parts from reference TRBV15 and TRBJ2-3): DAMVIQNPRYQVTQFGKPVTLSCSQTLNHNVMYWYQQKSSQAPKLLFHYYDKDFNNEADTPDNFQSRRPNTSFCFLDIRSPGLGDTAMYLCATSRDGRTDTQYFGPGTRLTVL.